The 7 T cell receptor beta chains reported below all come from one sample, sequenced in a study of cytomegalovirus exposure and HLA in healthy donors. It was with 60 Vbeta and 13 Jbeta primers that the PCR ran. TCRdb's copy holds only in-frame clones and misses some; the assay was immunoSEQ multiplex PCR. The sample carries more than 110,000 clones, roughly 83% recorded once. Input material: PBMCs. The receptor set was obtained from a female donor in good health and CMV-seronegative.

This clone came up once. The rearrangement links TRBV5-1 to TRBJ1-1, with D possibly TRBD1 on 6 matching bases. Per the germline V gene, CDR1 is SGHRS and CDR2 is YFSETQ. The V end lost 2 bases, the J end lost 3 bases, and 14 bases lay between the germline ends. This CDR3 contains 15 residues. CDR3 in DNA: TGCGCCAGCAGCTTAGAGAGGGGGAAGGACACTGAAGCTTTCTTT. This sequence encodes CASSLERGKDTEAFF.

CDR3 sequence reads: CASVGQGPPMGNYGYTF. The CDR3, as DNA: TGTGCCAGCGTGGGTCAGGGGCCTCCGATGGGTAACTATGGCTACACCTTC. The chain has TRBV27 and TRBJ1-2; D may be TRBD1 (6 bases). The ends were cut back, 8 bases at V and 1 base at J, with 23 bases in the middle. Per germline, CDR1 MNHEY and CDR2 SMNVEV (reference sequence). The CDR3 contains 17 residues.

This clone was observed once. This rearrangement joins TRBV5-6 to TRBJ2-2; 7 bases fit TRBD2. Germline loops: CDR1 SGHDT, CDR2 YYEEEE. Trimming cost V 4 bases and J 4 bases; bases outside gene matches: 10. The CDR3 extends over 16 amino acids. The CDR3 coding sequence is TGTGCCAGCAGCGGAACTAGCGAGGGGCGCACCGGGGAGCTGTTTTTT. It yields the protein CASSGTSEGRTGELFF.

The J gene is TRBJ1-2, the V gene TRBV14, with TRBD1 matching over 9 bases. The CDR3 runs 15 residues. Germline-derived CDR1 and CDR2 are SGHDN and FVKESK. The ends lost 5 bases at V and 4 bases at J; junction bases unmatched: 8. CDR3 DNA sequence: TGTGCCAGCAGCTCAAGGGAGACAGGGGGCTATGGCTACACCTTC. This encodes CASSSRETGGYGYTF.

The CDR3 bases are TGTGCCAGCGGCGGACAGTATAGCAATCAGCCCCAGCATTTT. Amino acid sequence: CASGGQYSNQPQHF. The V and J genes are TRBV2 and TRBJ1-5; possibly TRBD1 for D (6 bases). The germline V gene has CDR1 SNHLY and CDR2 FYNNEI. The CDR3 has 14 residues. V lost 8 bases and J 0 bases, leaving 11 bases between the germline ends.

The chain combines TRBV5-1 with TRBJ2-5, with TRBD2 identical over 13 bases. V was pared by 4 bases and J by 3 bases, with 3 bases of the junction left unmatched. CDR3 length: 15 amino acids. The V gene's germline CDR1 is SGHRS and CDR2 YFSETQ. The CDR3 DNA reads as TGCGCCAGCAGCACCGGACTAGCGGGGGAAGAGACCCAGTACTTC. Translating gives CASSTGLAGEETQYF.

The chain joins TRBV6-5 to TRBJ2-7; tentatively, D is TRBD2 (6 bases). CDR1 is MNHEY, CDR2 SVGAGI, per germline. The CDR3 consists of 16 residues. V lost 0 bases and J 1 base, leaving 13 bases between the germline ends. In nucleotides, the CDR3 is TGTGCCAGCAGTTACTCCCGACTAGTCTCGTCCTACGAGCAGTACTTC. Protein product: CASSYSRLVSSYEQYF.